This T cell receptor (beta chain) comes out of a study of OX40 agonist ivuxolimab in advanced cancers. Study in general: Patients were treated with ivuxolimab, an agonistic anti-OX40 (CD134) antibody. Three partial responders included one hepatocellular carcinoma patient and two cutaneous melanoma patients. Study conclusions and caveats: Not determined was the antigen specificity of the expanded peripheral T cells.

Points on this clone: Its antigen is currently unknown.

This CDR3 comprises 14 residues. Trimming took 1 base from V and 5 from J, leaving 11 bases between them. Germline values: CDR1 LNHNV, CDR2 YYDKDF (reference sequence). The method was immunoSEQ multiplex PCR; TCRdb's version includes in-frame clones alone and lacks a portion of them. Here the sample spans about 32,000 clones, around nine tenths being singletons. Blood got drawn at baseline, again on cycle 4 day 1, and then on cycle 7 day 1. The origin of this receptor is an adult with an advanced solid tumor such as melanoma, head and neck, liver or kidney cancer. This sample comprised CD4+ or CD8+ T cells sorted from blood, obtained in a trial of the OX40 agonist ivuxolimab. This chain connects TRBV15 to TRBJ2-5; D is perhaps TRBD1 (6 bases). The CDR3 sequence: CATSRVGARETQYF. For the CDR3, the DNA is TGTGCCACCAGCAGAGTGGGGGCGCGGGAGACCCAGTACTTC.